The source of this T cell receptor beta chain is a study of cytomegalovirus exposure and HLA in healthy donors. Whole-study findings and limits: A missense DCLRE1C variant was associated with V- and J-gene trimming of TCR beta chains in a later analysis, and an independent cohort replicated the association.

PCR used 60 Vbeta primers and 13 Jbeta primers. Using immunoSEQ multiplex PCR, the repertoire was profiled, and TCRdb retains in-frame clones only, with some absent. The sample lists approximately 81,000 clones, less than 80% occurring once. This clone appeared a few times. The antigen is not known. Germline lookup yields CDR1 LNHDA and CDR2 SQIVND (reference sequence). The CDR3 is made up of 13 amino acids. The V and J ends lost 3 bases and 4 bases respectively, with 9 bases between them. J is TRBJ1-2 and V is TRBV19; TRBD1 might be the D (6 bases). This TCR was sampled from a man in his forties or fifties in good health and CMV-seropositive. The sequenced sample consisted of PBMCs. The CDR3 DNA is TGTGCCAGTAGTATCGGACAGATCTATGGCTACACCTTC. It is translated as CASSIGQIYGYTF.